A selection of T cell receptor beta chains follows, all from one sample in a study of molecular identifiers for immune sequencing clone quantification. In TCRdb, the PCR reads were re-called with MiXCR into one record per CDR3 protein. The table lists some 65,000 distinct CDR3 sequences, roughly 18% of them singletons. Sequenced material: naive CD8+ T cells from blood, with Jurkat cell RNA spiked in. These receptors came from a human donor in good health. Some libraries in this study had Jurkat cell RNA spiked in. The CDR3 runs from the conserved cysteine through the conserved F or W. Fields, in order: J gene, D gene, V gene, clone size, CDR3 protein, CDR3 DNA. A D gene is named only where the DNA matches it firmly. Clone size is stated in some rows and not others, as once, few, many or a class when expanded.

>TRBJ2-7|TRBD2|TRBV20-1|many
CSGVRLAGVGEQYF
TGCAGTGGGGTCAGACTAGCGGGAGTGGGTGAGCAGTACTTC
>TRBJ2-7|NA|TRBV27|many
CASSLSPPNTAYEQYF
TGTGCCAGCAGTTTAAGTCCCCCCAATACAGCCTACGAGCAGTACTTC
>TRBJ2-1|NA|TRBV27|NA
CASSLVGTGREQFF
TGTGCCAGCAGTTTAGTGGGAACAGGCCGAGAGCAGTTCTTC
>TRBJ2-1|NA|TRBV20-1|once
CSARDWLSYSEQFF
TGCAGTGCTAGAGATTGGCTGTCGTACAGTGAGCAGTTCTTC
>TRBJ2-3|NA|TRBV7-9|many
CASSLTKEASTSLTQYF
TGTGCCAGCAGCTTAACTAAAGAAGCGTCTACCTCCCTAACGCAGTATTTT
>TRBJ2-5|TRBD2|TRBV10-2|many
CASSQTSGTPGAQYF
TGCGCCAGCAGCCAGACTAGCGGGACTCCAGGCGCCCAGTACTTC
>TRBJ1-1|NA|TRBV27|many
CASTQSLQGAEAFF
TGTGCCAGCACCCAAAGCTTACAGGGCGCTGAAGCTTTCTTT
>TRBJ1-1|TRBD1|TRBV7-2|many
CASSYPTGGKEAFF
TGTGCCAGCAGCTACCCGACAGGGGGTAAAGAAGCTTTCTTT
>TRBJ2-7|NA|TRBV10-1|many
CASAPSGYEQYF
TGCGCCAGCGCGCCTTCGGGTTACGAGCAGTACTTC
>TRBJ2-7|TRBD2|TRBV19|many
CASSPGTSGYSYEQYF
TGTGCCAGTAGTCCCGGGACTAGCGGATACTCCTACGAGCAGTACTTC